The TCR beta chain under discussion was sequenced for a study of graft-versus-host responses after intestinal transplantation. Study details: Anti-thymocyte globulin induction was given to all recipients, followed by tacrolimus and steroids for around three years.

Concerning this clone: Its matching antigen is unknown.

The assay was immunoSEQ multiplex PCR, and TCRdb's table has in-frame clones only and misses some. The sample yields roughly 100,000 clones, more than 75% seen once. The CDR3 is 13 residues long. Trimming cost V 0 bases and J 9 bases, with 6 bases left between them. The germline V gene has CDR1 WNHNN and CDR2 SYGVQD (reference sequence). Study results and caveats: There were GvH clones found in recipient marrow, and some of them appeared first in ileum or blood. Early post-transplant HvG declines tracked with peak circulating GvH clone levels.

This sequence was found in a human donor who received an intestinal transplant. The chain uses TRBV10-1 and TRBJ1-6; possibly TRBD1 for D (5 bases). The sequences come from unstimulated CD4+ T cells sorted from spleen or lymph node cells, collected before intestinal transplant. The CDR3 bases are TGCGCCAGCAGTGAGTCGAGGGGTTCACCCCTCCACTTT. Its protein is CASSESRGSPLHF.